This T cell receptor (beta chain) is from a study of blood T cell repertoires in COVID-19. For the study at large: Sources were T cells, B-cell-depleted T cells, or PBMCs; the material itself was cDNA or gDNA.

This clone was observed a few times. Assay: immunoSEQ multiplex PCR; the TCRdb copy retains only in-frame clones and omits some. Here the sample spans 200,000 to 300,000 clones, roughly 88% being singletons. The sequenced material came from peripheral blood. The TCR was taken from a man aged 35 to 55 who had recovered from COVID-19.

For the CDR3, the DNA is TGTGCCAGCAGTTTAATGTCGAGGGCTGAAGCTTTCTTT. Translation gives CASSLMSRAEAFF. The rearrangement uses TRBV12-3 or TRBV12-4 and TRBJ1-1; D uncertain. CDR3 length equals 13 residues. Deletions cut 2 bases from V and 6 bases from J, with 10 bases between.